The T cell receptor (beta chain) under discussion was sequenced for a study of cytomegalovirus exposure and HLA in healthy donors. Study background: Membership in the Caucasian-associated ancestry cluster was found for 81% of roughly 400 genotyped donors.

PCR employed 60 Vbeta and 13 Jbeta primers. Assay: immunoSEQ multiplex PCR; the TCRdb copy retains only in-frame clones and omits some. The table shows about 170,000 clones, with around four fifths occurring only once. Study conclusions and caveats: Later on, analysis showed that most CMV-associated TCR beta chains appeared to be HLA-restricted. In an earlier analysis, productive rearrangement rates for most beta V segments clustered near 87% or 30%. A later analysis reportedly found that, within productive TCRs, an Asian-associated ancestry cluster had fewer N-insertions than the mean observed across the approximately 660 donors.

Per germline, CDR1 MDHEN and CDR2 SYDVKM. V shed 6 bases and J 5 bases; nucleotides not matched to a gene: 9. This CDR3 contains 16 residues. Worth noting for this clone: The target antigen is unknown.

The sequencing sample was made of PBMCs. The chain couples TRBV28 to TRBJ2-1; 11 nucleotides match TRBD2. This clonotype was obtained from a female donor in good health and CMV-seronegative. This chain's CDR3 is CASSTGSGRDHNEQFF. The CDR3 DNA sequence: TGTGCCAGCAGCACAGGTAGCGGGAGGGATCACAATGAGCAGTTCTTC.